This T cell receptor (beta chain) was captured by sequencing in a study of blood T cell repertoires in COVID-19. Study overall: Samples representing acute and convalescent COVID-19 were sourced from the United States, Italy and Spain. PBMCs, B-cell-depleted T cells, or T cells provided the cDNA or gDNA that made up the material.

Methods used by the authors: From reference gene primer amplification, estimates of nucleated cell counts were derived. Here immunoSEQ multiplex PCR was the method, and the copy in TCRdb shows in-frame clones only, minus some. V and J calls plus clone size are reproduced from that table; the DNA served to infer D and trimming. The sample contains around 130,000 clones, 84% of which appear only once. V lost 6 bases and J lost 7; bases outside the gene matches: 9. The CDR3 sequence is 15 residues long. Germline V gene data show CDR1 as MNHEY and CDR2 as SVGAGI. The clonotype was recovered from an older woman with acute or convalescent COVID-19. The specimen sequenced was peripheral blood. V usage is TRBV6-5 and J usage is TRBJ1-4; TRBD1 aligns across 9 bases. Here the CDR3 DNA reads TGTGCCAGCAGGAGAACCGGGACAGGGCGTGAAAAACTGTTTTTT. This sequence encodes CASRRTGTGREKLFF.